This T cell receptor (beta chain) comes out of a study of control samples from healthy donors and cancer patients (TCRdb year 2020). This clone has only a few counts. It lacks a known antigen. Qualities for individual bases were not recorded, and no much larger clone is one base off. Library preparation used the immunoSEQ multiplex PCR assay. TCRdb carries this immuneACCESS record with in-frame sequences only. Its versions omit some clonotypes, under half of them owing to an unresolved V gene in the studies checked, with the rest unexplained. In this sample the table shows roughly 200,000 clones, roughly 94% of which occur a single time. The ten largest clones capture approximately 1.5% of the sample. Trimming removed 0 bases from V and 1 base from J; the gene matches leave 11 bases unexplained. The germline V gene yields SGHDN for CDR1 and FVKESK for CDR2. The CDR3, from cysteine to phenylalanine, totals 18 residues. Just CDR3 DNA is preserved here, 54 bases in frame from base 1.

Here the chain combines TRBV14 and TRBJ1-2, with TRBD1 identical over 7 junction bases. This clonotype originated in a man aged 50-60 years in good health. The sample taken for sequencing was blood. The CDR3 corresponds to CASSQDKRGREFNYGYTF. The bases read TGTGCCAGCAGCCAAGATAAAAGGGGGCGAGAATTTAACTATGGCTACACCTTC.